This is a list of T cell receptor beta chains from one sample in a study of CD8 T cells in Susac syndrome. Each CDR3 protein gets one entry after TCRdb re-called the immunoSEQ multiplex PCR reads with MiXCR. The sample consists of around 170,000 distinct CDR3 sequences, roughly 95% of them appearing once. The sample consisted of CD4+ T cells from PBMCs. These TCRs come from a human donor with Susac syndrome. Each CDR3 is given with its conserved first and last residue. Each record gives: J gene, V gene, CDR3 length, CDR3 protein.

>TRBJ2-5|TRBV25-1|15
CASSPSAAVGETQYF
>TRBJ2-3|TRBV29-1|11
CSALWDRLRYF
>TRBJ2-4|TRBV14|14
CASSPSGAKNIQYF
>TRBJ2-3|TRBV15|15
CATGGERLGTDTQYF
>TRBJ2-7|TRBV4-2|14
CASSQARGAYEQYF
>TRBJ1-5|TRBV29-1|14
CSALSGATDQPQHF
>TRBJ1-5|TRBV20-1|18
CSARAQDRGYGSNQPQHF
>TRBJ2-1|TRBV24-1|13
CATSDSDRWKQFF
>TRBJ1-4|TRBV29-1|13
CSARTGQGEKLFF
>TRBJ1-1|TRBV12-5|13
CASGLRGRTEAFF
>TRBJ2-3|TRBV15|16
CATSRVAGILTDTQYF
>TRBJ1-1|TRBV19|14
CASSITGPNTEAFF
>TRBJ1-2|TRBV30|12
CAWSVGAGGYTF
>TRBJ2-1|TRBV12-3/TRBV12-4|14
CASRGQGGYNEQFF
>TRBJ1-1|TRBV30|14
CAWTGVKVNTEAFF
>TRBJ2-3|TRBV20-1|15
CSARLGTGSTDTQYF
>TRBJ2-7|TRBV7-9|12
CASSVHMVEQYF
>TRBJ1-4|TRBV30|14
CAWISPATNEKLFF
>TRBJ1-1|TRBV20-1|13
CSAGGPGETEAFF
>TRBJ1-5|TRBV4-3|15
CASSQDRASNQPQHF
>TRBJ2-7|TRBV28|15
CASALEVESSYEQYF
>TRBJ2-5|TRBV2|13
CASRADSSETQYF